Shown below are 11 T cell receptor beta chains from a single sample sequenced in a study of T cell repertoires in ileal Crohn's disease. The method was immunoSEQ multiplex PCR; TCRdb's version includes in-frame clones alone and lacks a portion of them. Among approximately 17,000 clones listed, over 80% were seen once. The sequencing input was ileal tissue. The receptors were sampled from an adult with Crohn's disease.

The chain uses TRBV7-9 and TRBJ1-2; the D gene is possibly TRBD1 (6 bases). V was pared by 1 base and J by 8 bases, with 11 bases between. Per the germline V gene, CDR1 is SEHNR and CDR2 is FQNEAQ (reference sequence). CDR3 length: 13 amino acids. The DNA for the CDR3 is TGTGCCAGCAGCTTAGACAGGGCGGGCGGCTACACCTTC. Amino acids: CASSLDRAGGYTF. Full variable domain (remainder filled in from reference TRBV7-9 and TRBJ1-2): DTGVSQNPRHKITKRGQNVTFRCDPISEHNRLYWYRQTLGQGPEFLTYFQNEAQLEKSRLLSDRFSAERPKGSFSTLEIQRTEQGDSAMYLCASSLDRAGGYTFGSGTRLTVV.

The chain links TRBV27 to TRBJ2-2; D is possibly TRBD2 (6 bases). There are 16 residues in the CDR3. The germline gives CDR1 MNHEY, CDR2 SMNVEV (reference sequence). Trimming cost V 2 bases and J 3 bases, with 13 bases left between them. The CDR3, as DNA: TGTGCCAGCAGTTTAGGACTCGGGACTGACACCGGGGAGCTGTTTTTT. The encoded protein is CASSLGLGTDTGELFF.

V and J are TRBV4-1 and TRBJ2-2; D is possibly TRBD2 (6 bases). The CDR3 contains 12 residues. In germline, CDR1 is MGHRA, CDR2 YSYEKL. Trimming stripped 3 bases from V and 7 bases from J, with 6 bases between. The CDR3 DNA reads as TGCGCCAGCAGCCAGCGGGGCGGGGAGCTGTTTTTT. It encodes CASSQRGGELFF.

The chain uses TRBV10-3 and TRBJ1-5; TRBD1 agrees at 7 bases. CDR1 ENHRY and CDR2 SYGVKD come from the germline V gene. The J segment lost 3 bases and the V segment lost 10 bases, leaving 12 bases of the junction unmatched. This CDR3 contains 15 residues. The CDR3 loop reads CATSSGTANNQPQHF. The CDR3 DNA reads TGTGCCACCTCCTCGGGGACAGCCAACAATCAGCCCCAGCATTTT.

This clone turned up a few times. The V and J genes are TRBV9 and TRBJ2-2; 8 nucleotides line up with TRBD2. The CDR3 is 17 residues long. Per germline, CDR1 SGDLS and CDR2 YYNGEE. The V segment lost 2 bases and the J segment 0 bases; nucleotides outside the gene matches: 6. The CDR3 reads CASSVGAGGPNTGELFF. Here the CDR3 DNA reads TGTGCCAGCAGCGTTGGGGCGGGGGGCCCGAACACCGGGGAGCTGTTTTTT.

This CDR3 reads CASSPVTGRGDIQYF. In nucleotides, the CDR3 is TGTGCCAGCAGCCCCGTGACAGGGCGTGGAGACATTCAGTACTTC. This chain uses TRBV7-2 with TRBJ2-4; 7 positions match TRBD1. The CDR3 consists of 15 residues. Germline CDR1 and CDR2: SGHTA and FQGNSA. Unmatched junction bases numbered 12, after V lost 5 bases and J lost 8 bases.

This clone was picked up a small number of times. V is TRBV19 and J is TRBJ2-4, with 8 nucleotides matching TRBD1. Looked up from germline, CDR1 is LNHDA and CDR2 is SQIVND (reference sequence). V trimming: 3 bases; J trimming: 8 bases; junction bases outside the gene matches: 15. The CDR3 covers 17 residues. DNA of the CDR3: TGTGCCAGTAGTATGGTAGGACAGGGAAGTGGTGGGGACATTCAGTACTTC. Protein product: CASSMVGQGSGGDIQYF.

This chain connects TRBV4-3 to TRBJ2-5; TRBD2 matches 11 bases. The CDR3 totals 20 residues. The ends lost 0 bases at V and 4 bases at J; junction bases unmatched: 16. The germline gives CDR1 LGHNA, CDR2 YSLEER. CDR3 bases: TGCGCCAGCAGCCAAGATTCGCTCCCACCCCTAGCGGGGGGTAGAGAGACCCAGTACTTC. Its translation is CASSQDSLPPLAGGRETQYF.

In DNA form, the CDR3 reads TGCGCCAGCAGCCCCGACCGACTAGGGCCCTACGAGCAGTACTTC. Its translation is CASSPDRLGPYEQYF. J is TRBJ2-7 and V is TRBV5-1; D may be TRBD2 (6 bases). The CDR3 runs to 15 residues. With 4 bases removed from V and 2 bases from J, the gap between germline ends came to 16 bases. The germline V gene encodes CDR1 SGHRS and CDR2 YFSETQ. The full variable domain, its missing parts supplied by reference TRBV5-1 and TRBJ2-7, is KAGVTQTPRYLIKTRGQQVTLSCSPISGHRSVSWYQQTPGQGLQFLFEYFSETQRNKGNFPGRFSGRQFSNSRSEMNVSTLELGDSALYLCASSPDRLGPYEQYFGPGTRLTVT.

This chain uses TRBV5-4 with TRBJ2-3; 7 bases agree with TRBD2. CDR1 is SGHNT and CDR2 is YYREEE in the germline V gene (reference sequence). The V segment lost 0 bases and the J segment 0 bases; nucleotides outside the gene matches: 4. The CDR3 has 16 residues. CDR3 nucleotides: TGTGCCAGCAGCTTGGGCCCTAGCGGCAGCACAGATACGCAGTATTTT. Amino acids: CASSLGPSGSTDTQYF.

The rearrangement joins TRBV4-2 to TRBJ2-2, with TRBD2 matching over 11 bases. With 4 bases clipped from V and 5 bases from J, the junction kept 12 bases outside the gene matches. Per the germline V gene, CDR1 is LGHNA and CDR2 is YNFKEQ. CDR3 length: 18 residues. The CDR3 DNA is TGTGCCAGCAGCCTCGTCGGACTAGCGGGCCAGCAAACCGGGGAGCTGTTTTTT. Residues: CASSLVGLAGQQTGELFF.